This TCR beta chain was documented in a study of blood T cells in healthy people across ages. Whole-study findings and limits: The percentage of naive T cells correlated strongly with TCR beta diversity.

For the second PCR, which ran for 7 to 11 cycles, a sample-barcoded 5' primer and a J-beta primer mix were used. Using its own MiXCR run on the 5' RACE reads, TCRdb lists one record per CDR3 protein. Of over 750,000 distinct CDR3 sequences in the sample, roughly 25% were seen once. The V gene's germline CDR1 is SGHVS and CDR2 FNYEAQ. The J segment lost 1 base and the V segment lost 5 bases, leaving 1 base of the junction unmatched. The CDR3 length is 13 residues. This clonotype has only a few counts. Its specificity is unknown. This sample also belongs to another study, concerning T cells of mothers and their children.

Sequencing used blood. The TCR sequence derives from a boy under 18 in good health. The chain carries TRBV7-6 and TRBJ2-7; 8 nucleotides match TRBD1. The CDR3 is CASSDRGSYEQYF. The CDR3 DNA is TGTGCCAGCAGCGACAGGGGTTCCTACGAGCAGTACTTC.